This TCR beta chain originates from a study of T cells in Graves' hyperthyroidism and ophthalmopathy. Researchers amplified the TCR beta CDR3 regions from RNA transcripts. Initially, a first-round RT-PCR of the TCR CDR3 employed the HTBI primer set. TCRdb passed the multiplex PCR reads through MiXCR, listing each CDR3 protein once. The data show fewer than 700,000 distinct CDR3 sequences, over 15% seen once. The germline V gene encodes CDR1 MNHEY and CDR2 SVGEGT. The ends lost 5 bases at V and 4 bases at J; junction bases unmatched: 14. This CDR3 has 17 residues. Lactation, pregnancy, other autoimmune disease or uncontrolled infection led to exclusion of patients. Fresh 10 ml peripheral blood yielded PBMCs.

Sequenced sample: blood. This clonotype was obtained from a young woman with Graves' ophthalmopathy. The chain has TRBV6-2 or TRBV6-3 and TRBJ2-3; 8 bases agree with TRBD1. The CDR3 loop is CASSPSVYSGGADTQYF. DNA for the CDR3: TGTGCCAGCAGTCCGAGCGTTTATTCAGGGGGCGCAGATACGCAGTATTTT.